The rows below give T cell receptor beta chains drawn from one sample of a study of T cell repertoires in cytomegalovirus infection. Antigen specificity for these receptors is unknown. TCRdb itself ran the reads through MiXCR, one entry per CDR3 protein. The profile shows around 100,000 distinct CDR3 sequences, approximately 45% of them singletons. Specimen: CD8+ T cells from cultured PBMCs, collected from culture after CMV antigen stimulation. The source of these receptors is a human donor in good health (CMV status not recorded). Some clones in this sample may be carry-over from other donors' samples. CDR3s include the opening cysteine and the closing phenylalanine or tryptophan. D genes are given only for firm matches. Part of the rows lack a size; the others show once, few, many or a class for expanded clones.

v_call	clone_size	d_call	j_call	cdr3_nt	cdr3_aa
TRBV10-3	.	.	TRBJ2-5	TGTGCCATCAGTGGGCCCGAAGGAGGGGAGACCCAGTACTTC	CAISGPEGGETQYF
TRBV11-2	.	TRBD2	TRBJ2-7	TGTGCCAGCAGTCTAGGCCCAGCGGGGGGCTACGAGCAGTACTTC	CASSLGPAGGYEQYF
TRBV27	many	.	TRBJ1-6	TGTGCCAGCAGTTTGACAGGTCACTCACCCCTCCACTTT	CASSLTGHSPLHF
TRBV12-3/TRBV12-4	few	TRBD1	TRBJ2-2	TGTGCCAGCAGTTTCGGAACGGACAGGGTGTGGACCGGGGAGCTGTTTTTT	CASSFGTDRVWTGELFF
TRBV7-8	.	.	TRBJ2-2	TGTGCCAGCAGCTTAGAGTCTGCGGGGCCGGCCGGCGGGGAGCTGTTTTTT	CASSLESAGPAGGELFF
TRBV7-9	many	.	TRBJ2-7	TGTGCCAGCAGCCCAGGGGACGGGCCCTTAGAGCAGTACTTC	CASSPGDGPLEQYF
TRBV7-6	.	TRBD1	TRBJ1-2	TGTGCCAGCAGACAGGGGGCCGGCTATGGCTACACCTTC	CASRQGAGYGYTF
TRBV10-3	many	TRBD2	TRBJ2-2	TGTGCCATCAGTCTAGCGGGGGGATGGACCGGGGAGCTGTTTTTT	CAISLAGGWTGELFF
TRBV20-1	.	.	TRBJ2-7	TGCAGTGCTAGAGGCGCCGGCGGGGACTGGTACGAGCAGTACTTC	CSARGAGGDWYEQYF
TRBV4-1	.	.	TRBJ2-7	TGCGCCAGCAGCCAAGGGGAGGAATCCTACGAGCAGTACTTC	CASSQGEESYEQYF
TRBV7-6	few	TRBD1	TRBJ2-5	TGTGCCAGCAGCTACGGGACAGGGGATCAAGAGACCCAGTACTTC	CASSYGTGDQETQYF
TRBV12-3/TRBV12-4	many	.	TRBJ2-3	TGTGCCAGCAGTCCTTACTCGAGCACAGATACGCAGTATTTT	CASSPYSSTDTQYF
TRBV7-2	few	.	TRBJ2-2	TGTGCCAGCAGCTTCGGGCTTAACACCGGGGAGCTGTTTTTT	CASSFGLNTGELFF
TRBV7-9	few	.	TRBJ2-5	TGTGCCAGCAGGCCAGTATCGTACCAAGAGACCCAGTACTTC	CASRPVSYQETQYF
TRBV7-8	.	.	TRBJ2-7	TGTGCCAGCAGCCTAGAGCAGGGGAAGCCGGACTTC	CASSLEQGKPDF
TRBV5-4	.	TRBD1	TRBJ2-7	TGTGCCAGCAGCCGGGGACAGGGAAACGAGCAGTACTTC	CASSRGQGNEQYF
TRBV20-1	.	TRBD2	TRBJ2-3	TGCAGTGCTAGAGACACGCTATCGGGACTAGCGGGAGGAACAGATACGCAGTATTTT	CSARDTLSGLAGGTDTQYF
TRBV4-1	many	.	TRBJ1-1	TGCGCCAGCAGCCAAGATTTTGGGGGCGCAGCTTTCTTT	CASSQDFGGAAFF
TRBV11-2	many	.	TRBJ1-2	TGTGCCAGCAGCTTAGATCCGGGGGCTAACTATGGCTACACCTTC	CASSLDPGANYGYTF
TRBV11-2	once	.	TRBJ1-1	TGTGCCAGCAGCTCGTGGGCAGGAGGAACTGAAGCTTTCTTT	CASSSWAGGTEAFF
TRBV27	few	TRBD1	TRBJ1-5	TGTGCCAGCAGTTTACTCGGGACAGGGAGCAATCAGCCCCAGCATTTT	CASSLLGTGSNQPQHF
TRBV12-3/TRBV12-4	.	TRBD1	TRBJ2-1	TGTGCCAGCAGTTTAGCGGGACAGGGAAACAATGAGCAGTTCTTC	CASSLAGQGNNEQFF
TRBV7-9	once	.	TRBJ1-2	TGTGCCAGCAGCCTACCTAGAGACAGCTATTCGTCTAACTATGGCTACACCTTC	CASSLPRDSYSSNYGYTF
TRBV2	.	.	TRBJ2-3	TGTGCCAGCCACGCCTCTTCTTCCACAGATACGCAGTATTTT	CASHASSSTDTQYF
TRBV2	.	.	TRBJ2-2	TGTGCCAGCAGTGACTGGGGGTCAGATCAATTTCTGTACACCGGGGAGCTGTTTTTT	CASSDWGSDQFLYTGELFF
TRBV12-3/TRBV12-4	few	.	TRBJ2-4	TGTGCCAGCAGTTTAGCTTACTCTCCGGGAAACATTCAGTACTTC	CASSLAYSPGNIQYF